The clone carrying this T cell receptor beta chain was detected only a few times. The sample belongs to a study of cytotoxic CD8 clonotypes in ibrutinib-treated CLL. Study in general: Response samples were obtained once patients had received a median 12 months of treatment, range 6 to 36.

Only in-frame clones appear in the TCRdb table, and some are missing; sequencing was by immunoSEQ multiplex PCR. Of about 160,000 clones in the sample, about four fifths were seen once. The V end lost 10 bases, the J end lost 2 bases, and 15 bases lay between the germline ends. CDR3 length: 14 amino acids. The chain employs TRBV5-3 and TRBJ2-2; perhaps D is TRBD1 or TRBD2 (6 bases each). TRBV5-3 qualifies as an ORF whose function is uncertain. The clonotype comes from a human donor with chronic lymphocytic leukemia. Specimen: PBMCs, collected after 12 months of ibrutinib treatment. This CDR3 reads CASQRGVNTGELFF. CDR3 nucleotides: TGTGCCTCCCAAAGGGGGGTAAACACCGGGGAGCTGTTTTTT.